Listed here is a single TCR beta chain. Its cognate antigen is unknown. The data are from a study of T cells after yellow fever vaccination. Whole-study results and caveats: The secondary T-cell response peaked on day 5, not day 15, but was weaker. The study re-detected most primary-vaccination clones after the booster (about 95% CD4, 80% to 90% CD8).

Via MiXCR, TCRdb re-called the 5' RACE reads, giving one row per CDR3 protein. Here the sample spans a few hundred thousand distinct CDR3 sequences, 12% being singletons. The CDR3 is made up of 16 amino acids. The V and J ends lost 4 bases and 1 base respectively, with 17 bases between them. The V gene's germline CDR1 is SGHRS and CDR2 YFSETQ. This chain links TRBV5-1 with TRBJ2-5; D may be TRBD2 (6 bases). The starting material was CD4+ T cells sorted from PBMCs, obtained 15 days after the yellow fever booster vaccination. This TCR came from a man younger than 30 who received the YFV17D yellow fever vaccine. The CDR3: CASSPGVGAAQETQYF. In DNA, the CDR3 is TGCGCCAGCAGCCCGGGGGTAGGGGCGGCCCAAGAGACCCAGTACTTC.